This TCR beta chain was documented in a study of cytomegalovirus exposure and HLA in healthy donors. These donors were members of the roughly 120-subject validation cohort, a group separate from the approximately 670-subject first cohort. Profiled with immunoSEQ multiplex PCR; TCRdb holds only in-frame clones, not every one. The sample records more than 300,000 clones, roughly 90% being singletons. The trim removed 0 bases at V and 2 bases at J, leaving 18 bases unmatched. Germline V gives CDR1 LGHNA, CDR2 YNFKEQ. This CDR3 region has 22 residues. Input material: PBMCs. The chain has TRBV4-2 and TRBJ2-2; TRBD2 matches 10 bases. This TCR was sampled from a woman aged 18-30 years in good health and CMV-seronegative. CDR3 loop: CASSQDPRWGSGGSRNTGELFF. The CDR3 DNA sequence: TGTGCCAGCAGCCAAGATCCAAGGTGGGGTAGCGGGGGGAGCCGCAACACCGGGGAGCTGTTTTTT.